The entry that follows covers one T cell receptor beta chain sequence. This sample was included in a study of blood T cell repertoires in COVID-19. Study-level information: Both acute and convalescent COVID-19 samples were obtained from the United States, Italy and Spain. In each case, the material was cDNA or gDNA derived from T cells, B-cell-depleted T cells, or PBMCs.

In the original analysis: Cell counts per sample came from amplifying reference gene primers. The method was immunoSEQ multiplex PCR; TCRdb's version includes in-frame clones alone and lacks a portion of them. That table is the source of V, J and clone size, and D and trimming were worked out from the DNA. The sample has under 70,000 clones, about 90% seen once. Germline assignment: CDR1 MNHEY and CDR2 SVGAGI. With 6 bases removed from V and 4 bases from J, the gap between germline ends came to 15 bases. This CDR3 has 15 amino acids. The material sequenced was peripheral blood. The chain uses TRBV6-5 and TRBJ1-4, with D possibly matching TRBD1 (6 bases). The sequence was collected from a woman aged 55-75 years with active or convalescent COVID-19. The CDR3 nucleotides read TGTGCCAGCAGGGGGGCAGGGAGGGGTAATGAAAAACTGTTTTTT. Protein: CASRGAGRGNEKLFF.